The TCR beta chain described here comes from a study of cytomegalovirus exposure and HLA in healthy donors. Overall study results and limits: A later analysis showed TCR association rates differing by HLA locus, peaking at DRB1 and lowest at HLA-C. Association with HLA alleles at 0.05 false discovery rate was found for some 18,000 TCR beta sequences in a later analysis. An apparent linkage of common viral pathogens to several of the most significant clusters emerged in a later analysis.

About this clone itself: Its antigen is undetermined.

Per germline, CDR1 SGHDN and CDR2 FVKESK. The CDR3 has 15 residues. Trimming removed 1 base from V and 0 bases from J, with 10 bases in between. The PCR contained 60 Vbeta and 13 Jbeta primers. TCRdb's table, derived via immunoSEQ multiplex PCR, lists solely in-frame clones and lacks some. Among 62,000 or so clones listed, approximately 89% were seen once. The rearrangement uses TRBV14 and TRBJ2-7, with a possible D match to TRBD2 (5 bases). Sequences were obtained from PBMCs. This receptor was obtained from a man younger than 35 in good health and CMV-seronegative. In DNA form, the CDR3 reads TGTGCCAGCAGCCAAGGGGCTGGGAGCTCCTACGAGCAGTACTTC. Its protein is CASSQGAGSSYEQYF.